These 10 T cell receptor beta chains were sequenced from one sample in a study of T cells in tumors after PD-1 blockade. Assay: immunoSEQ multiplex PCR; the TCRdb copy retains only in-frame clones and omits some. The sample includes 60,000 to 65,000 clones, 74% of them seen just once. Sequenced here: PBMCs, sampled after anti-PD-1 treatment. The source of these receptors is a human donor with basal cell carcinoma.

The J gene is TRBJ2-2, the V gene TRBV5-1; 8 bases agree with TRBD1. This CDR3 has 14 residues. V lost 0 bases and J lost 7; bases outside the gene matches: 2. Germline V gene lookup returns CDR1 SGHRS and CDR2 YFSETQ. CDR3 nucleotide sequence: TGCGCCAGCAGCTTGGGACAGGGGTTCGGGGAGCTGTTTTTT. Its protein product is CASSLGQGFGELFF.

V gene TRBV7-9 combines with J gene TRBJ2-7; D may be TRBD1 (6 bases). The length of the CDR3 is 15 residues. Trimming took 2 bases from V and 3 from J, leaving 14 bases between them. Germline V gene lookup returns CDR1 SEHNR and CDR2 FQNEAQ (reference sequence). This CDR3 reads CASSLTGQKIYEQYF. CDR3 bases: TGTGCCAGCAGCTTAACGGGACAAAAAATCTACGAGCAGTACTTC.

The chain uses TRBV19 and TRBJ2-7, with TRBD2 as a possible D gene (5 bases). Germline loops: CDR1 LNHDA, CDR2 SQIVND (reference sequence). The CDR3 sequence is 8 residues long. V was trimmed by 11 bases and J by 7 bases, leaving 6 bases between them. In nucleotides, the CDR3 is TGTGCCCCGGGGGAGCAGTACTTC. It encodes CAPGEQYF.

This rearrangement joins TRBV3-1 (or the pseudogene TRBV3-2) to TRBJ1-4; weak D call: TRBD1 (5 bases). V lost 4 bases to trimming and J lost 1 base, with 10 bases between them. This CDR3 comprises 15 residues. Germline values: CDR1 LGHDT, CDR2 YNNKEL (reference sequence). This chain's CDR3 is CASSPQAGTNEKLFF. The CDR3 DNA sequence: TGTGCCAGCAGCCCACAGGCAGGAACTAATGAAAAACTGTTTTTT.

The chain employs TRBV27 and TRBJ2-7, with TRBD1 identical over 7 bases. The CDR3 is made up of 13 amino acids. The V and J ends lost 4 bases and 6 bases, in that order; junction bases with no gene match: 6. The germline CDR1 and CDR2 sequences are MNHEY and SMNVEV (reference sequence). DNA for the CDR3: TGTGCCAGCAGTTCCAGACAGGGCTTCGAGCAGTACTTC. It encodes CASSSRQGFEQYF.

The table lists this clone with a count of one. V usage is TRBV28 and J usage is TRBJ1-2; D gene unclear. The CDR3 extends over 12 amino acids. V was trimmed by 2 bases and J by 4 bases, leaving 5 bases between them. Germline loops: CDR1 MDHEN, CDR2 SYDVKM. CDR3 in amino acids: CASSLGGYGYTF. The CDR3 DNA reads TGTGCCAGCAGTTTAGGTGGCTATGGCTACACCTTC.

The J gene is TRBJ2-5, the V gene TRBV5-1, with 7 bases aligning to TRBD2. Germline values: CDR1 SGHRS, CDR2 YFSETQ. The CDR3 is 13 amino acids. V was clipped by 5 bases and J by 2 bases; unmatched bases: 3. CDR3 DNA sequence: TGCGCCAGCAGACTAGCGAGTCAAGAGACCCAGTACTTC. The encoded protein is CASRLASQETQYF.

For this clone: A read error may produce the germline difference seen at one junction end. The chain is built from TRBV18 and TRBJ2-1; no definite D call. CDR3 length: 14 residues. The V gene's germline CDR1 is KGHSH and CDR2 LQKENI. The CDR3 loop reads CANSSTVDGNEQFF. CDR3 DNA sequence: TGTGCCAACTCATCCACGGTTGATGGCAATGAGCAGTTCTTC. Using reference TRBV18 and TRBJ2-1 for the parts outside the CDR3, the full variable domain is NAGVMQNPRHLVRRRGQEARLRCSPMKGHSHVYWYRQLPEEGLKFMVYLQKENIIDESGMPKERFSAEFPKEGPSILRIQQVVRGDSAAYFCANSSTVDGNEQFFGPGTRLTVL.

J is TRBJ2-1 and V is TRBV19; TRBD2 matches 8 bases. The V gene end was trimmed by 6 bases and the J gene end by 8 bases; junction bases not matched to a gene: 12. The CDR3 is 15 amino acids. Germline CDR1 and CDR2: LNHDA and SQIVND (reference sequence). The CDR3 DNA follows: TGTGCCAGTAGGTCGGGACTAGTGTGGGGCGATGAGCAGTTCTTC. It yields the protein CASRSGLVWGDEQFF.

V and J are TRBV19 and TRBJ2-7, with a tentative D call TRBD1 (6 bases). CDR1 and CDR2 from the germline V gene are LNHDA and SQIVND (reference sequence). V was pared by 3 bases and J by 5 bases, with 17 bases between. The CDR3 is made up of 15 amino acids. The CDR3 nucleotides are TGTGCCAGTAGTATCAGTCACAGGGTGCCCGACGAGCAGTACTTC. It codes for CASSISHRVPDEQYF.